These T cell receptor beta chains were read from a single sample in a study of blood T cell repertoires in COVID-19. Using immunoSEQ multiplex PCR, the repertoire was profiled, and TCRdb retains in-frame clones only, with some absent. The sample yields around 150,000 clones, 80% to 95% seen once. Sample: peripheral blood. Receptor source: a man aged 25-40 years with COVID-19, enrolled during active disease. CDR3s include the opening cysteine and the closing phenylalanine or tryptophan. The D gene is left open where the match is weak. Clone size, where shown, is once, few, many, or a class for clones that have expanded.

v_call	d_call	clone_size	j_call	cdr3_nt	cdr3_aa
TRBV25-1	NA	NA	TRBJ1-5	TGTGCCAGCAGTGGTCACGGGGACTATAGCAATCAGCCCCAGCATTTT	CASSGHGDYSNQPQHF
TRBV10-3	TRBD1	NA	TRBJ1-6	TGTGCCATCAGTGCGACAGGGGGTCGTTCACCCCTCCACTTT	CAISATGGRSPLHF
TRBV19	NA	NA	TRBJ1-6	TGTGCCAGTCGACAGGACGGTGGTTCACCCCTCCACTTT	CASRQDGGSPLHF
TRBV7-2	NA	NA	TRBJ2-7	TGTGCCAGCAGCTCTCAGGGGAACGAGCAGTACTTC	CASSSQGNEQYF
TRBV10-2	NA	NA	TRBJ1-1	TGCGCCAGCAAGGATGGGCCCGACGAAGCTTTCTTT	CASKDGPDEAFF
TRBV13	NA	NA	TRBJ1-1	TGTGCCAGCAGCGACGGGGGGGCTGTCGGAGCTTTCTTT	CASSDGGAVGAFF
TRBV18	NA	few	TRBJ1-1	TGTGCCAGCTCACCACGGTTGGCCAATTTAAACACTGAAGCTTTCTTT	CASSPRLANLNTEAFF
TRBV18	NA	NA	TRBJ1-2	TGTGCCAGCTCACCACTCACAACATCGTCAGGGAATAACTATGGCTACACCTTC	CASSPLTTSSGNNYGYTF
TRBV2	TRBD1	NA	TRBJ1-2	TGTGCCAGCAGTCAGGGGGCAAACTATGGCTACACCTTC	CASSQGANYGYTF
TRBV6-5	TRBD1	NA	TRBJ1-5	TGTGCCAGCAGTAAGGCAGGGGGGATTCAGCCCCAGCATTTT	CASSKAGGIQPQHF
TRBV6-6	NA	NA	TRBJ2-3	TGTGCCAGCTCCGGACTGGATACGCAGTATTTT	CASSGLDTQYF
TRBV12-3/TRBV12-4	TRBD1	NA	TRBJ1-2	TGTGCCAGCAGCCCTCCACAGGGGTTTGACTACACCTTC	CASSPPQGFDYTF
TRBV27	TRBD1	once	TRBJ2-1	TGTGCCAGCAGTACAACGACAGGGGTCAATGAGCAGTTCTTC	CASSTTTGVNEQFF
TRBV19	TRBD1	once	TRBJ1-2	TGTGCCAGTAGTCTATACAGGGGGCGCGAACTTGGCTACACCTTC	CASSLYRGRELGYTF
TRBV21-1	NA	NA	TRBJ2-3	TGTGCCAGCAGCCACGGGACTAGCCCGAGCCCTGATACGCAGTATTTT	CASSHGTSPSPDTQYF
TRBV10-3	NA	NA	TRBJ2-3	TGTGCCATCAGGAATCCTGGCAGCGCCCCGGATACGCAGTATTTT	CAIRNPGSAPDTQYF
TRBV7-9	NA	once	TRBJ1-1	TGTGCCAGCCTTCCCCGGGGGGGCACTGAAGCTTTCTTT	CASLPRGGTEAFF
TRBV5-4	NA	NA	TRBJ1-4	TGTGCCAGCAGCTTGTCGACGGGAGTTGCAACTAATGAAAAACTGTTTTTT	CASSLSTGVATNEKLFF
TRBV18	NA	NA	TRBJ1-2	TGTGCCAGCTCACCTAGTCAGGGTACACTGAACTATGGCTACACCTTC	CASSPSQGTLNYGYTF
TRBV7-2	NA	NA	TRBJ1-1	TGTGCCAGCAGCCCTTGGGGACAAAGGATTGAAGCTTTCTTT	CASSPWGQRIEAFF
TRBV30	NA	once	TRBJ2-5	TGTGCCCAAATCTCAACTCCTTACGAGACCCAGTACTTC	CAQISTPYETQYF
TRBV10-1	NA	NA	TRBJ2-2	TGCGCCAGGGGTCCGGGGGAGGTCGGGGAGCTGTTTTTT	CARGPGEVGELFF
TRBV4-1	NA	NA	TRBJ1-6	TGCGCCAGCAGCCACCGACAGGACTTTAGTTCACCCCTCCACTTT	CASSHRQDFSSPLHF
TRBV4-2	NA	NA	TRBJ1-2	TGTGCCAGCAGCCAAGATACGGGACAAGCAAACAACTATGGCTACACCTTC	CASSQDTGQANNYGYTF
TRBV28	TRBD1	NA	TRBJ1-5	TGTGCCAGCAGGGAGGGGGCCTTCTCCCTTTATAGCAATCAGCCCCAGCATTTT	CASREGAFSLYSNQPQHF
TRBV19	TRBD1	NA	TRBJ1-5	TGTGCCGTTAGTATCCTCCCAACAGGGGACAGTCAGCCCCAGCATTTT	CAVSILPTGDSQPQHF
TRBV5-4	TRBD1	once	TRBJ1-2	TGTGCCAGCACCTGGGACAGGGTCTATGGCTACACCTTC	CASTWDRVYGYTF
TRBV9	TRBD1	few	TRBJ2-3	TGTGCCAGCAGCGTATTGGGGACAGGGGGAGATACGCAGTATTTT	CASSVLGTGGDTQYF
TRBV7-9	NA	NA	TRBJ1-2	TGTGCCAGCAGCGATGCCGGGTCGGACACCGCCTATGGCTACACCTTC	CASSDAGSDTAYGYTF